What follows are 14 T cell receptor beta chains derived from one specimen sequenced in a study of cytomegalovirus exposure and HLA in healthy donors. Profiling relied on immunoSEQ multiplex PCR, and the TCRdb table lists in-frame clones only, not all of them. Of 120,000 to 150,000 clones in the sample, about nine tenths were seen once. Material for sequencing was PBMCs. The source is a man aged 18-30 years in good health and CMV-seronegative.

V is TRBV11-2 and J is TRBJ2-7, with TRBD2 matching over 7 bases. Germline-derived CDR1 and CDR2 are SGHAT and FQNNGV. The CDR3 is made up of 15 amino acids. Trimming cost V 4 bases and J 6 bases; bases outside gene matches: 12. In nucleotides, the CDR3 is TGTGCCAGCAGCTCCCCCCTGGGAGGGATATCCGAGCAGTACGTC. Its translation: CASSSPLGGISEQYV.

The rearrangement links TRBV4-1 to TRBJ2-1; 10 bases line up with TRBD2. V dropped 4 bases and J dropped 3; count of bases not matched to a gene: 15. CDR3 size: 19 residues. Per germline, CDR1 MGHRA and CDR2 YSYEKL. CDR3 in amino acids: CASSLHRVLERGGYNEQFF. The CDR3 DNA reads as TGCGCCAGCAGCCTTCACAGGGTCCTGGAGCGGGGGGGCTACAATGAGCAGTTCTTC.

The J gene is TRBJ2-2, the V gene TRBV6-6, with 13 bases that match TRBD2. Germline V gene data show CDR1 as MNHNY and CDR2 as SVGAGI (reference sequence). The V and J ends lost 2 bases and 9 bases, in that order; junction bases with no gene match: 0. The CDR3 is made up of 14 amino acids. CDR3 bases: TGTGCCAGCAGTTACGGGACTAGCGGGAGGGAGCTGTTTTTT. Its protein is CASSYGTSGRELFF.

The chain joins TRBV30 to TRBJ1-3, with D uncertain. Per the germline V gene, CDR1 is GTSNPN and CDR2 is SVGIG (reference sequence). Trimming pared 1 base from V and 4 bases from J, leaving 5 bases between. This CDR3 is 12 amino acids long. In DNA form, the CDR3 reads TGTGCCTGGAGTGGACAAGGAAACACCATATATTTT. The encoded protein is CAWSGQGNTIYF.

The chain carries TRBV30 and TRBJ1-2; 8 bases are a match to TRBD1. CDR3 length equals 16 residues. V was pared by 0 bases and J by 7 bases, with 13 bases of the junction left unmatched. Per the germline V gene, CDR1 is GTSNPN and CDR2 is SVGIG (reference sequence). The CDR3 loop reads CAWSVNRDRSLRGYTF. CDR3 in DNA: TGTGCCTGGAGTGTAAATCGGGACAGGTCTTTACGTGGCTACACCTTC.

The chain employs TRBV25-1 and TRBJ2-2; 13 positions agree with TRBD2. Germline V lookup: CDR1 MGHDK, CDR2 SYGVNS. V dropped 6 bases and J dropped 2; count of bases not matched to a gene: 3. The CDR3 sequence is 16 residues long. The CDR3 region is CASRGTSGANTGELFF. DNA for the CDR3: TGTGCCAGCAGGGGGACTAGCGGGGCTAACACCGGGGAGCTGTTTTTT.

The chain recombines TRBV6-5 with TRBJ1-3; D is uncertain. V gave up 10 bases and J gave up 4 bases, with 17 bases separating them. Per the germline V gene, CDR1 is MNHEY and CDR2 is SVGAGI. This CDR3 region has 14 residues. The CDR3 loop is CATVSVYGGNTIYF. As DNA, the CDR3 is TGTGCCACCGTGAGCGTCTATGGAGGAAACACCATATATTTT.

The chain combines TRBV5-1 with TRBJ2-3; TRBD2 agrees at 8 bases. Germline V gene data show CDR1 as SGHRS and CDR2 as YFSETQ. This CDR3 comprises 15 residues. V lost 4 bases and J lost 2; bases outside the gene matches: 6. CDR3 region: CASSLRGVLTDTQYF. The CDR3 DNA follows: TGCGCCAGCAGCCTGCGGGGGGTGCTCACAGATACGCAGTATTTT.

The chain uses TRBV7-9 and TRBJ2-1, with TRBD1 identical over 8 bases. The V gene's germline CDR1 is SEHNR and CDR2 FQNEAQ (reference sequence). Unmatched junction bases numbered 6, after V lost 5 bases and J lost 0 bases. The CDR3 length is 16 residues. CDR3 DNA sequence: TGTGCCAGCAGCGGGCGACAGGGGAGCTCCTACAATGAGCAGTTCTTC. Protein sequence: CASSGRQGSSYNEQFF.

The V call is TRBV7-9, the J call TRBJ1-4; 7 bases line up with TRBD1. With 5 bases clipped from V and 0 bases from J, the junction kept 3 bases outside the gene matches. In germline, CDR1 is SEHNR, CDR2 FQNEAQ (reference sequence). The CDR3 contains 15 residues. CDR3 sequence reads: CASSRDRATNEKLFF. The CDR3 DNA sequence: TGTGCCAGCAGCCGGGACAGAGCAACTAATGAAAAACTGTTTTTT.

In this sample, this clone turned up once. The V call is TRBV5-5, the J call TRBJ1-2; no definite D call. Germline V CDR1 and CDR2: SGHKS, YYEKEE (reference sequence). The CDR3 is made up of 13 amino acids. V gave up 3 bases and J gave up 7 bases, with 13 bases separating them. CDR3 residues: CASSSTGSGGYTF. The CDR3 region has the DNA TGTGCCAGCAGCTCGACGGGGTCGGGTGGCTACACCTTC.

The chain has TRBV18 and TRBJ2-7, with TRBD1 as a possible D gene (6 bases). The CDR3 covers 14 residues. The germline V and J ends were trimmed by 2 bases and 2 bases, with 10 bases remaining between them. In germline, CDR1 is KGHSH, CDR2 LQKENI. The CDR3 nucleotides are TGTGCCAGCTCACCAGGAGGACAGACCTACGAGCAGTACGTC. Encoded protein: CASSPGGQTYEQYV.

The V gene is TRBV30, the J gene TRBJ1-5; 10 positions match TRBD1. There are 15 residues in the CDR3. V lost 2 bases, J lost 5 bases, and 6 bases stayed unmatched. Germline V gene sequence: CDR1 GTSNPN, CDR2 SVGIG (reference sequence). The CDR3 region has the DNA TGTGCCTGGAGTCCCGGACAGGGGGGACATCAGCCCCAGCATTTT. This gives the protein CAWSPGQGGHQPQHF.

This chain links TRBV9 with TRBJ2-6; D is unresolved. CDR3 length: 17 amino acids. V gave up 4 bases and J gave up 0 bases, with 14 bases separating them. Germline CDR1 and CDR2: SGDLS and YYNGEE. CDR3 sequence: CASSFGWSYSGANVLTF. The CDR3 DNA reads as TGTGCCAGCAGCTTTGGCTGGAGTTACTCTGGGGCCAACGTCCTGACTTTC.